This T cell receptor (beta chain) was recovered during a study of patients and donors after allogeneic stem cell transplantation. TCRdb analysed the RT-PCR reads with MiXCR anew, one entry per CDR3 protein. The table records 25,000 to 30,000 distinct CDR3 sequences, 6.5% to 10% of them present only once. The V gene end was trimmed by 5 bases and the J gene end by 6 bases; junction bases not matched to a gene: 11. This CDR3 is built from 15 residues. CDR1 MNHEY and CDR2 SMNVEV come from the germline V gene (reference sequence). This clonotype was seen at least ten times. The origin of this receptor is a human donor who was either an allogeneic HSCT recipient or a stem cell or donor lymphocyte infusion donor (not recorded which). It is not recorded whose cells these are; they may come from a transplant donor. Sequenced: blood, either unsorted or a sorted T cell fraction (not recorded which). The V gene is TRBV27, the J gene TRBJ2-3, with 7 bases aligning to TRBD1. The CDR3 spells CASSMSTGPLDTQYF. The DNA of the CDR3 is TGTGCCAGCAGTATGTCGACAGGGCCCTTGGATACGCAGTATTTT.